One and the same sample provided the 8 T cell receptor beta chains below, sequenced in a study of tumor and adjacent non-tumor tissue in lung cancer (dated by TCRdb to the late 2010s). Bulk unsorted tissue served as the source for RNA extraction, and RNA quality was assessed using a NanoDrop ND-1000 and an Agilent 2100. The normal lung samples consisted of distant non-tumor tissue collected more than 3 cm from the tumor edge. Receptors were amplified or captured by multiplex PCR. Sequencing instrument: Illumina HiSeq 2500. TCRbeta libraries were constructed through three rounds of nested PCR with primers (Table S4) according to protocols modified from ARM-PCR. TCRdb reprocessed the public reads (quality trimming at Q25 with fastp, clone calling with MiXCR) and kept in-frame beta chains. Every CDR3 protein is listed once, alongside the most common genes and DNA of its rows. This sample lists some 100,000 distinct CDR3 sequences; 80% were detected once. The ten top clones hold more than 30% of the sample.

The sequenced sample was distant non-tumor lung tissue. The receptors shown here come from a man in his 60s with small cell lung cancer.

Comment on this clonotype: The CDR3 carries no conserved terminal phenylalanine or tryptophan, so it likely arises from a read error. This chain uses TRBV11-1 with TRBJ2-1; 8 bases are a match to TRBD2. The germline CDR1 and CDR2 sequences are SGHAT and FQDESV (reference sequence). The CDR3 is made up of 18 amino acids. The CDR3 reads CTSSSESRTNGRGNEQFL. The DNA for the CDR3 is TGTACCAGCAGCTCAGAATCGAGGACTAACGGGAGGGGTAATGAGCAGTTCTTA.

This clonotype was counted once. The chain employs TRBV20-1 and TRBJ2-1; 10 bases map to TRBD2. The CDR3 runs to 14 residues. Germline loops: CDR1 DFQATT, CDR2 SNEGSKA (reference sequence). J was trimmed by 8 bases and V by 7 bases; bases with no gene match: 11. The CDR3 bases are TGCAGTGGTGTTGGGGCTAGCGGGAGTGATGAGCAGTTCTTC. This codes for CSGVGASGSDEQFF.

As to this clonotype: A junction boundary mismatches the germline segment, possibly from a read error. This chain uses TRBV12-5 with TRBJ2-1; 7 bases are shared with TRBD2. In germline, CDR1 is LGHNT, CDR2 FRNRAP. This CDR3 spans 14 amino acids. CDR3 coding DNA: TGTGCTAGTGCCCGGGGAGGGATTATGAATGATCAGTTCTTC. The encoded protein is CASARGGIMNDQFF.

The chain employs TRBV6-5 and TRBJ1-6; D possibly corresponds to TRBD1 (6 bases). Germline CDR1 MNHEY, CDR2 SVGAGI. CDR3 length: 14 amino acids. CDR3 nucleotide sequence: TGTGCTACCGCGAAGGGGGGAACACGGTCACCCCTCCACTTT. Translation gives CATAKGGTRSPLHF.

This sequence joins TRBV11-2 and TRBJ2-1; maybe TRBD2 (6 bases). CDR3 length: 16 amino acids. Germline V gene sequence: CDR1 SGHAT, CDR2 FQNNGV. The V and J ends lost 8 bases and 8 bases respectively, with 25 bases between them. In nucleotides, the CDR3 is TGTGCCAGCTGCCTGGAGGGTAGTATGGCCCTCCATGAGCAGTTCTTC. It specifies CASCLEGSMALHEQFF.

This chain uses TRBV29-1 with TRBJ2-1; possibly TRBD1 or TRBD2 for D (5 bases each). Germline V gene sequence: CDR1 SQVTM, CDR2 ANQGSEA. Trimming took off 4 bases at V and 0 bases at J, with 22 bases between the two ends. This CDR3 contains 18 residues. The CDR3 spells CSVAGGLARGSSYNEQFF. The CDR3 nucleotides read TGCAGCGTTGCTGGGGGTCTGGCGAGAGGGAGCTCCTACAATGAGCAGTTCTTC.

As to this clonotype: At one of its ends the junction is not consistent with the germline gene, which may arise from a read error. The V call is TRBV4-1, the J call TRBJ2-2; weak D call: TRBD1 (7 bases). The CDR3 loop spans 15 amino acids. The germline V gene encodes CDR1 MGHRA and CDR2 YSYEKL. CDR3 sequence reads: CANSSRGAYTGMLFF. The CDR3 DNA is TGCGCCAACAGCAGCAGGGGGGCCTATACCGGGATGCTGTTTTTT.

The rearrangement joins TRBV6-5 to TRBJ2-7; D may be TRBD2 (6 bases). Trimming stripped 6 bases from V and 4 bases from J, with 16 bases between. CDR1 and CDR2 from the germline V gene are MNHEY and SVGAGI. This CDR3 is built from 14 residues. CDR3 nucleotide sequence: TGTGCCAGCAGAGAGGGACTCTATTCTTACGAGCAGTACTTC. It yields the protein CASREGLYSYEQYF.